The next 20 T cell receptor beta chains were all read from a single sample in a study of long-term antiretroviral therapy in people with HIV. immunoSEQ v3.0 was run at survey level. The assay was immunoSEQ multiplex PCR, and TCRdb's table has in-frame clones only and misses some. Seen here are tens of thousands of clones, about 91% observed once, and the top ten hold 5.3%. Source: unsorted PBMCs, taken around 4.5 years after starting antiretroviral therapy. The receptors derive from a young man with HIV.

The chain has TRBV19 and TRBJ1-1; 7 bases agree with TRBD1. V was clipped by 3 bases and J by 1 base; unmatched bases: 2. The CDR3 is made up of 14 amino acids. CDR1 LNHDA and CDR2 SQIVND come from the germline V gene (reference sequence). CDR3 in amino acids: CASSMDRQNTEAFF. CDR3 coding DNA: TGTGCCAGTAGTATGGACAGGCAGAACACTGAAGCTTTCTTT.

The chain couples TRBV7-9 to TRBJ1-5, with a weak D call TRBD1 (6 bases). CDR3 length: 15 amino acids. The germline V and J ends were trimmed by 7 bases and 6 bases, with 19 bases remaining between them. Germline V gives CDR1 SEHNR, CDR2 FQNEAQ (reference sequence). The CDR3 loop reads CASTLGAGDPQPQHF. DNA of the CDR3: TGTGCCAGCACCCTAGGGGCAGGGGATCCTCAGCCCCAGCATTTT.

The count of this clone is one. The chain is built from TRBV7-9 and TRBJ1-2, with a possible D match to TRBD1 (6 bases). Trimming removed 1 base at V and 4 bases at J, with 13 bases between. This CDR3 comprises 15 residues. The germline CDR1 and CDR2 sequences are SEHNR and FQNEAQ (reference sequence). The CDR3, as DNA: TGTGCCAGCAGCTTAGAAGTACAGGGTAGCTATGGCTACACCTTC. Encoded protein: CASSLEVQGSYGYTF. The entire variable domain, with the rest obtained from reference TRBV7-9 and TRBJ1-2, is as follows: DTGVSQNPRHKITKRGQNVTFRCDPISEHNRLYWYRQTLGQGPEFLTYFQNEAQLEKSRLLSDRFSAERPKGSFSTLEIQRTEQGDSAMYLCASSLEVQGSYGYTFGSGTRLTVV.

CDR3 amino acids: CASSLGMGVEQFF. The CDR3 DNA follows: TGTGCCAGCAGCTTAGGGATGGGGGTTGAGCAGTTCTTC. The J gene is TRBJ2-1, the V gene TRBV7-3; either TRBD1 or TRBD2 may fit D (5 bases each). The germline V and J ends were trimmed by 2 bases and 9 bases, with 11 bases remaining between them. Germline V gene lookup returns CDR1 SGHTA and CDR2 FQGTGA. There are 13 residues in the CDR3. The complete variable domain, with remaining parts taken from reference TRBV7-3 and TRBJ2-1, reads GAGVSQTPSNKVTEKGKYVELRCDPISGHTALYWYRQSLGQGPEFLIYFQGTGAADDSGLPNDRFFAVRPEGSVSTLKIQRTERGDSAVYLCASSLGMGVEQFFGPGTRLTVL.

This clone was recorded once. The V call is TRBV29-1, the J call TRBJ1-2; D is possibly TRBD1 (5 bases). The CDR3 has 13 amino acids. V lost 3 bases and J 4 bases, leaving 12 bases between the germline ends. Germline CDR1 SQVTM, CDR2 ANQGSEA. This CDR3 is CSVEGPDSYGYTF. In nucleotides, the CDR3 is TGCAGCGTTGAGGGACCCGATTCCTATGGCTACACCTTC.

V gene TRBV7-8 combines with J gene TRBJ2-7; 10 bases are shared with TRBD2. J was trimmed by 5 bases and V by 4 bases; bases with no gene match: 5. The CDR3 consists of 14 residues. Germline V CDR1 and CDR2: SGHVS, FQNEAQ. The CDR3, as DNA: TGTGCCAGCAGCTCACCTAGCGGGAGCGACGAGCAGTACTTC. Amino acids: CASSSPSGSDEQYF.

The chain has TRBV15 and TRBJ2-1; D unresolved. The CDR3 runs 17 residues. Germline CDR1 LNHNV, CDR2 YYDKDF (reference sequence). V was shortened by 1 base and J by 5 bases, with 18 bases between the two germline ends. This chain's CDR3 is CATSRGLVRVVDNEQFF. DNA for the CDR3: TGTGCCACCAGCAGAGGCCTAGTTAGGGTGGTGGACAATGAGCAGTTCTTC.

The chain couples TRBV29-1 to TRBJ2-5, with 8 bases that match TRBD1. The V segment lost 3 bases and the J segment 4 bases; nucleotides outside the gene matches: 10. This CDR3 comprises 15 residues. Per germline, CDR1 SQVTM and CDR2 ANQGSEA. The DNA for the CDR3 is TGCAGCGTTGAGAGACAGGGGACCTTCCCAGAGACCCAGTACTTC. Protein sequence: CSVERQGTFPETQYF.

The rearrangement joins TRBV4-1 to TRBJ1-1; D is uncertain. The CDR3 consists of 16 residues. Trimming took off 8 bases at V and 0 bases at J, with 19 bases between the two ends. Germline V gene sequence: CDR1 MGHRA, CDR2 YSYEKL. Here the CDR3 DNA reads TGCGCCAGCTTTCCAAGAGTGGGAGGGCTGAACACTGAAGCTTTCTTT. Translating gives CASFPRVGGLNTEAFF.

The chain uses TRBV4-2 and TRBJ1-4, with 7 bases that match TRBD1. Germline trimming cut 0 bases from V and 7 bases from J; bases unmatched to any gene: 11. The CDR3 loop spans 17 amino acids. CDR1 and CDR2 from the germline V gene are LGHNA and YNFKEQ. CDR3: CASSQDKTGEGSEKLFF. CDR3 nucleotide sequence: TGTGCCAGCAGCCAAGACAAAACAGGGGAGGGGAGTGAAAAACTGTTTTTT.

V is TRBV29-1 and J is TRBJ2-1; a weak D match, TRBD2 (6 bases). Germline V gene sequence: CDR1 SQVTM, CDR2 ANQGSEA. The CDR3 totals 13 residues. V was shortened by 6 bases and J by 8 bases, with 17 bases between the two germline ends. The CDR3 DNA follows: TGCAGCGTCGTCGGAGGGAGTGTCGATGAGCAGTTCTTC. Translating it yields CSVVGGSVDEQFF.

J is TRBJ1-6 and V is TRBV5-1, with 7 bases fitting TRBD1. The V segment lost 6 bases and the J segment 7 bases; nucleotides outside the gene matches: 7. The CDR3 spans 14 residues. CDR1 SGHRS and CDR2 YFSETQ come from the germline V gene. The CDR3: CASMTGLGNSPLHF. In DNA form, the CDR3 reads TGCGCCAGCATGACAGGGCTTGGGAATTCACCCCTCCACTTT.

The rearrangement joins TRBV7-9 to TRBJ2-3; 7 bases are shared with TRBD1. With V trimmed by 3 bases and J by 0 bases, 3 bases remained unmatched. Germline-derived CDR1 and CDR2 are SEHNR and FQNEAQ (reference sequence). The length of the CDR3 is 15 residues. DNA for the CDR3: TGTGCCAGCAGCTTGGGGACAGAGAGCACAGATACGCAGTATTTT. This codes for CASSLGTESTDTQYF.

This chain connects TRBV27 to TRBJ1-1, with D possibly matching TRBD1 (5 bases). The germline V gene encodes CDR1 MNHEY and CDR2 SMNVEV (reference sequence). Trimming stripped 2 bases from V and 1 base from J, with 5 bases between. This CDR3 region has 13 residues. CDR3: CASSLQGNTEAFF. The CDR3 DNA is TGTGCCAGCAGTTTACAGGGGAACACTGAAGCTTTCTTT.

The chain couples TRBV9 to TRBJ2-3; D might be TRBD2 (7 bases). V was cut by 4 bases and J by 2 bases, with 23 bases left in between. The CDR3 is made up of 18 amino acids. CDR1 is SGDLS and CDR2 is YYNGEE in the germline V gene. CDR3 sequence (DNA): TGTGCCAGCAGCCCCCTGGATAGGGGGGGGGAGTTCACAGATACGCAGTATTTT. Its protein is CASSPLDRGGEFTDTQYF.

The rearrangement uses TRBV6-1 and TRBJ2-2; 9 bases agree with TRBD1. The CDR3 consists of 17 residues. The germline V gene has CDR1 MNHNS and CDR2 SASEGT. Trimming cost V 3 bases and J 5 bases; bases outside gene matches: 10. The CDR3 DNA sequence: TGTGCCAGCAGTGATAGTCTCAACAGGGGGCCAACCGGGGAGCTGTTTTTT. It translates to CASSDSLNRGPTGELFF.

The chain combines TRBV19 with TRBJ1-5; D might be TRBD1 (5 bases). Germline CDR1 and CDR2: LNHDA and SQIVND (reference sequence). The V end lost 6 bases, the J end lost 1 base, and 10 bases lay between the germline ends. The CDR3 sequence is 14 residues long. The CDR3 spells CASRGTGSNQPQHF. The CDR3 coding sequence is TGTGCCAGTAGGGGGACTGGGAGCAATCAGCCCCAGCATTTT.

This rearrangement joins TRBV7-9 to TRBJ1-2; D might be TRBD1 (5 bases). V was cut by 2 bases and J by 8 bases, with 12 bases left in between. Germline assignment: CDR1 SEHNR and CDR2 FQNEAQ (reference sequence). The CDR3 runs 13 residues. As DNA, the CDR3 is TGTGCCAGCAGCTTATCCGGGGGGGAGGGCTACACCTTC. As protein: CASSLSGGEGYTF.

Here the CDR3 reads CASSERTGSTDTQYF. As DNA, the CDR3 is TGTGCCAGCAGTGAAAGAACGGGGAGCACAGATACGCAGTATTTT. The J gene is TRBJ2-3, the V gene TRBV2; D may be TRBD2 (5 bases). CDR3 length equals 15 residues. V lost 2 bases and J 0 bases, leaving 9 bases between the germline ends. Germline values: CDR1 SNHLY, CDR2 FYNNEI.

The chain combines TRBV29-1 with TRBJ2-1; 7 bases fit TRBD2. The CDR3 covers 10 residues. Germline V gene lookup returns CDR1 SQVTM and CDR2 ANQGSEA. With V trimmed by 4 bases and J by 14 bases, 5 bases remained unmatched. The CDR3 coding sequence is TGCAGCGTTGTGGAGCGGGGTGAGTTCTTC. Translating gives CSVVERGEFF.